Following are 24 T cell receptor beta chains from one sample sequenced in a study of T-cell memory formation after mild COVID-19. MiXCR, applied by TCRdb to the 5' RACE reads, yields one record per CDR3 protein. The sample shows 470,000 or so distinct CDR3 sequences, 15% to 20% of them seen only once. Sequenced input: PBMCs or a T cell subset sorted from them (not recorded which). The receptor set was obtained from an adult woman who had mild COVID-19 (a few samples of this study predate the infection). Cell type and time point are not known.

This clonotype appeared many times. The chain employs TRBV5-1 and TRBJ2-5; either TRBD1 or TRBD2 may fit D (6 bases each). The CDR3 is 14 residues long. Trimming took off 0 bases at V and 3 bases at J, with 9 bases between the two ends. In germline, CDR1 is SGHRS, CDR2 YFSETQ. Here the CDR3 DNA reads TGCGCCAGCAGCTTGGAAAGGGGGGAAGAGACCCAGTACTTC. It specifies CASSLERGEETQYF.

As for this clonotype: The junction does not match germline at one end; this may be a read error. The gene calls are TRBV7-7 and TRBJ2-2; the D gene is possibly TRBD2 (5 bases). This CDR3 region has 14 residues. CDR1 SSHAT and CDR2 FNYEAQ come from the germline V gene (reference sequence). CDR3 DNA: TGTGCTAGCAGCCGGACTTGGAACACCGGGGAGCTGTTTTTT. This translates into CASSRTWNTGELFF.

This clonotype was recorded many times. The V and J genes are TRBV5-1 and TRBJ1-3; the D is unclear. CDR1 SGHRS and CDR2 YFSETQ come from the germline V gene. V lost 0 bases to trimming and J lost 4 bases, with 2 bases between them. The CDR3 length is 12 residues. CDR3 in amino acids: CASSLDGNTIYF. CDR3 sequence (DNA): TGCGCCAGCAGCTTGGACGGAAACACCATATATTTT.

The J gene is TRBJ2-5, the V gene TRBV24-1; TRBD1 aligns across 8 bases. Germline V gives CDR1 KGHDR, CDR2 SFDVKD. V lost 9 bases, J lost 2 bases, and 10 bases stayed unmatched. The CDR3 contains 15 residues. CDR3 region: CATGDNRGDQETQYF. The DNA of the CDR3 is TGTGCCACCGGGGACAACAGGGGGGATCAAGAGACCCAGTACTTC.

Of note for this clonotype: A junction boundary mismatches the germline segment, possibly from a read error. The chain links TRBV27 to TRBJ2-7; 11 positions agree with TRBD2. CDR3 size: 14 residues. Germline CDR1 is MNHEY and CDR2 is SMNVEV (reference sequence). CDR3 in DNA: TGTGCCACCAGTCTGACTAGCGGGGCCTACGAGCAGTACTTC. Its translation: CATSLTSGAYEQYF.

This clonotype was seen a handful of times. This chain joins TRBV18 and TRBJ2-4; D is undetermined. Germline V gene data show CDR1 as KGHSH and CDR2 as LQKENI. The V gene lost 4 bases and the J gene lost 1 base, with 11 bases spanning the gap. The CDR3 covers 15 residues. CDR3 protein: CASSHRPSAKNIQYF. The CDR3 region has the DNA TGTGCCAGCTCACACCGACCGAGTGCCAAAAACATTCAGTACTTC.

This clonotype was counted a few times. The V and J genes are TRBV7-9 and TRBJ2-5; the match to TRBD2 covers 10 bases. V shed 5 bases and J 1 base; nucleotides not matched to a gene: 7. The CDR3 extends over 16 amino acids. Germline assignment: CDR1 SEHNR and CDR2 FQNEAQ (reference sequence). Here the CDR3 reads CASSNLLAGTQETQYF. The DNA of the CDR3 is TGTGCCAGCAGCAACCTACTAGCGGGGACCCAAGAGACCCAGTACTTC.

CDR3 residues: CASSQVPRGGDEQYF. The CDR3 coding sequence is TGTGCCAGCAGCCAAGTTCCGCGGGGGGGCGACGAGCAGTACTTC. The chain carries TRBV4-2 and TRBJ2-7; 9 nucleotides match TRBD2. V lost 1 base, J lost 5 bases, and 6 bases stayed unmatched. This CDR3 is built from 15 residues. Germline V gene sequence: CDR1 LGHNA, CDR2 YNFKEQ.

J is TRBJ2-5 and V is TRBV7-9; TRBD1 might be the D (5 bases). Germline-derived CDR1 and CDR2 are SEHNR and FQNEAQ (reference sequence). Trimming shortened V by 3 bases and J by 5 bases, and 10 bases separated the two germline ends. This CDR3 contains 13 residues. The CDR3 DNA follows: TGTGCCAGCAGCTTGGGGCCGTCGGAGACCCAGTACTTC. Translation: CASSLGPSETQYF.

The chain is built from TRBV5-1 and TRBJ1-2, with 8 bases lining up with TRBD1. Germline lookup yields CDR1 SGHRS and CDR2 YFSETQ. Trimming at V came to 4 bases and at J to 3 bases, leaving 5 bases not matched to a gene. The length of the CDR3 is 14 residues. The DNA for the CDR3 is TGCGCCAGCAGCGTGACAGGGGATGACTATGGCTACACCTTC. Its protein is CASSVTGDDYGYTF. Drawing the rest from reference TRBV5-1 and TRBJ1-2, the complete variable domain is KAGVTQTPRYLIKTRGQQVTLSCSPISGHRSVSWYQQTPGQGLQFLFEYFSETQRNKGNFPGRFSGRQFSNSRSEMNVSTLELGDSALYLCASSVTGDDYGYTFGSGTRLTVV.

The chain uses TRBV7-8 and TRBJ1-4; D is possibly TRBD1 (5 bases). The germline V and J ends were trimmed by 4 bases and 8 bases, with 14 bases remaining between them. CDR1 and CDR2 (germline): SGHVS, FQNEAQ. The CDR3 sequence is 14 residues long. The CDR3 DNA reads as TGTGCCAGCAGCTCAGACAGACACCAGGAAAAACTGTTTTTT. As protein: CASSSDRHQEKLFF.

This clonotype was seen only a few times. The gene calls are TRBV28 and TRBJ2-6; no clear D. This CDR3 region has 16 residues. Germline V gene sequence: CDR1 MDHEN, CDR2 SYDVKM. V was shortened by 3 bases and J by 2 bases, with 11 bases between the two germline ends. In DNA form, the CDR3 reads TGTGCCAGCAGTTTTCTAGAAAGGGCTGGGGCCAACGTCCTGACTTTC. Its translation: CASSFLERAGANVLTF. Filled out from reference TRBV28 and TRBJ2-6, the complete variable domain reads DVKVTQSSRYLVKRTGEKVFLECVQDMDHENMFWYRQDPGLGLRLIYFSYDVKMKEKGDIPEGYSVSREKKERFSLILESASTNQTSMYLCASSFLERAGANVLTFGAGSRLTVL.

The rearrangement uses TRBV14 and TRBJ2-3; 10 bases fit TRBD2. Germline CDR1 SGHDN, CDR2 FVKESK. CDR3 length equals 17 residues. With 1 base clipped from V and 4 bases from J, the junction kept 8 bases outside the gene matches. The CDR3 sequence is CASSQVSGRALADTQYF. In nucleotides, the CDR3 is TGTGCCAGCAGCCAAGTGAGCGGGAGGGCCCTCGCAGATACGCAGTATTTT.

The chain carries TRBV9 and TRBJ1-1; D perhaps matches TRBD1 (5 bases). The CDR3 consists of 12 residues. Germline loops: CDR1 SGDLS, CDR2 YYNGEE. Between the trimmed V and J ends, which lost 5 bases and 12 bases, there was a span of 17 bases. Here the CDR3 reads CASSVRGEGPFF. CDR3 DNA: TGTGCCAGCAGTGTCCGAGGGGAAGGGCCTTTCTTT.

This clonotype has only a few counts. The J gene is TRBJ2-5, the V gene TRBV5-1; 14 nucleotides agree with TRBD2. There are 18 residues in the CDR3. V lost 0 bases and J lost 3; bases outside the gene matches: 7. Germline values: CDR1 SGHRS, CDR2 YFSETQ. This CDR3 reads CASSLGLAGGRSEETQYF. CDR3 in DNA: TGCGCCAGCAGCTTGGGACTAGCGGGAGGGCGATCCGAAGAGACCCAGTACTTC.

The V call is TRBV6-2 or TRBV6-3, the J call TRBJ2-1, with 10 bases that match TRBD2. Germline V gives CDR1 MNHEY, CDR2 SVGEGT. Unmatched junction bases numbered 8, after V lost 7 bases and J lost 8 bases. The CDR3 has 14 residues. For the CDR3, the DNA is TGTGCCAGCACTCTAGCGGGAGCTCCTTATGAGCAGTTCTTC. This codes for CASTLAGAPYEQFF.

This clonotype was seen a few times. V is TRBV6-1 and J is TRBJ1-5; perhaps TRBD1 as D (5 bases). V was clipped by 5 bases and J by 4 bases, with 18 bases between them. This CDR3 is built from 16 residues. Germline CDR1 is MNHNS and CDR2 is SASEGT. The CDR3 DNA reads TGTGCCAGCAGTTCCGGAGGAGGGGTCAAAAATCAGCCCCAGCATTTT. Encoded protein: CASSSGGGVKNQPQHF.

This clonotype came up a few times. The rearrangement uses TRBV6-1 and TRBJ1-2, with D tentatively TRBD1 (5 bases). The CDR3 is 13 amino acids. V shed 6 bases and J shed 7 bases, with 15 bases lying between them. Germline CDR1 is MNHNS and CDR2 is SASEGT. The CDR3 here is CASSEWGFSGYTF. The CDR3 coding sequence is TGTGCCAGCAGCGAGTGGGGGTTTTCTGGCTACACCTTC.

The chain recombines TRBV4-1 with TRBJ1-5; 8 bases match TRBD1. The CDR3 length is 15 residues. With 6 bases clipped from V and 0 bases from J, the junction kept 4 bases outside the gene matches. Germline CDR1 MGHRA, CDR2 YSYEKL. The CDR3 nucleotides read TGCGCCAGCAGGGGACAGGAGAATAGCAATCAGCCCCAGCATTTT. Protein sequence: CASRGQENSNQPQHF.

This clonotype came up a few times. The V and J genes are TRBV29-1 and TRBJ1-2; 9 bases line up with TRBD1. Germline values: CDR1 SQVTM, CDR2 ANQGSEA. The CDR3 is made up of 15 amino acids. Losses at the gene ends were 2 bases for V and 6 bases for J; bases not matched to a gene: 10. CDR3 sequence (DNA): TGCAGCGTTGAATTAAGTAGGGGACAGGGAGATGGCTACACCTTC. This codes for CSVELSRGQGDGYTF.

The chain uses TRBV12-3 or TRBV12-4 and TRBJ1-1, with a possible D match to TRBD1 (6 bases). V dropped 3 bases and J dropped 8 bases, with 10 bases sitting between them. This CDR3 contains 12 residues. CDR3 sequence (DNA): TGTGCCAGCAGTTTTTCTGGACAGGAAGCTTTCTTT. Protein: CASSFSGQEAFF.

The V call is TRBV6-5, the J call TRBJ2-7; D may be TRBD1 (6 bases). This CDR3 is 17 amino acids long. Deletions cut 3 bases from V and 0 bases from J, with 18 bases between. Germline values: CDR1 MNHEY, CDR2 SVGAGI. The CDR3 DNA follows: TGTGCCAGCAGTTATTCTTCCATGACAGGACCCTCCTACGAGCAGTACTTC. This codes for CASSYSSMTGPSYEQYF.

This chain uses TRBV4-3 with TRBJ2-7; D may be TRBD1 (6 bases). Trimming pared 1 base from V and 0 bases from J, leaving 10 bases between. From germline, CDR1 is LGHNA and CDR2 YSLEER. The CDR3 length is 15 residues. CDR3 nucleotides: TGCGCCAGCAGCCAAGCTGGGGGCGGCTCCTACGAGCAGTACTTC. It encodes CASSQAGGGSYEQYF.

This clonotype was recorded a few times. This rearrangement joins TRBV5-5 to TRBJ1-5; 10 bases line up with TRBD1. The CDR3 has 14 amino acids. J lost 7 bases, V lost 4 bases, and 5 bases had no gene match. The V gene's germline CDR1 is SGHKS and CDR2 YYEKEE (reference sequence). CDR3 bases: TGTGCCAGCAGCCCGACAGGGGGCGGACAGCCCCAGCATTTT. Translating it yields CASSPTGGGQPQHF.